One T cell receptor beta chain is described in this entry. V gave up 3 bases and J gave up 7 bases, with 12 bases separating them. The CDR3 has 14 amino acids. The germline V gene has CDR1 SGHAT and CDR2 FQNNGV. Per the authors' pipeline: Estimation of nucleated cell counts was performed using reference gene primer amplification. Profiling relied on immunoSEQ multiplex PCR, and the TCRdb table lists in-frame clones only, not all of them. Clone size and the V and J calls come from that table; the DNA yielded D and trimming. Of roughly 180,000 clones in the sample, around nine tenths are singletons; the top ten hold under 2.5%. This entry comes from a study of blood T cell repertoires in COVID-19. Study-wide context: Donors in the United States, Italy and Spain gave samples during acute or convalescent COVID-19. Sources were T cells, B-cell-depleted T cells, or PBMCs; the material itself was cDNA or gDNA.

Sequences were obtained from peripheral blood. The chain couples TRBV11-2 to TRBJ1-4; D ambiguous. The source is a man in his 70s with active or convalescent COVID-19. The CDR3 is CASSLEGRSEKLFF. CDR3 DNA sequence: TGTGCCAGCAGCTTGGAGGGAAGGTCTGAAAAACTGTTTTTT.